Below are 17 T cell receptor beta chains sequenced from a single sample in a study of cytomegalovirus exposure and HLA in healthy donors. The data were produced by immunoSEQ multiplex PCR, yet TCRdb's version contains in-frame clones alone and is incomplete. The data hold about 76,000 clones, with approximately 95% observed a single time. The specimen sequenced was PBMCs. The receptor source for this set is a man between 18 and 35 years old in good health and CMV-seropositive.

This clone has a single count. This rearrangement joins TRBV11-2 to TRBJ2-7; D not resolved. V was pared by 3 bases and J by 0 bases, with 12 bases between. The CDR3 totals 15 residues. CDR1 and CDR2 from the germline V gene are SGHAT and FQNNGV. The CDR3 region is CASSLSTSHSYEQYF. CDR3 sequence (DNA): TGTGCCAGCAGCTTGTCCACTTCGCACTCCTACGAGCAGTACTTC.

J is TRBJ2-1 and V is TRBV19, with 7 bases identical to TRBD2. Germline assignment: CDR1 LNHDA and CDR2 SQIVND (reference sequence). The CDR3 length is 13 residues. Trimming took 6 bases from V and 7 from J; bases not matched to a gene: 6. The CDR3: CASSFISGNEQFF. The DNA for the CDR3 is TGTGCCAGTAGCTTCATTAGCGGGAATGAGCAGTTCTTC.

This clone appeared a single time. The gene calls are TRBV7-9 and TRBJ2-1, with D possibly matching TRBD2 (5 bases). Germline V gene data show CDR1 as SEHNR and CDR2 as FQNEAQ (reference sequence). This CDR3 contains 14 residues. V gave up 5 bases and J gave up 4 bases, with 12 bases separating them. The CDR3 spells CASSLSRGYNEQFF. The DNA for the CDR3 is TGTGCCAGCAGCCTTTCTCGGGGATACAATGAGCAGTTCTTC.

This rearrangement joins TRBV5-6 to TRBJ2-1; 7 nucleotides agree with TRBD2. Germline V gives CDR1 SGHDT, CDR2 YYEEEE. The trim removed 4 bases at V and 9 bases at J, leaving 10 bases unmatched. This CDR3 has 14 residues. CDR3 region: CASSNRDYVFEQFF. The CDR3 DNA is TGTGCCAGCAGCAACCGGGACTATGTTTTTGAGCAGTTCTTC.

In this sample, this clone turned up once. The chain links TRBV7-9 to TRBJ2-3, with 11 bases matching TRBD2. Germline V gene lookup returns CDR1 SEHNR and CDR2 FQNEAQ (reference sequence). J was trimmed by 2 bases and V by 1 base; bases with no gene match: 8. There are 18 residues in the CDR3. The CDR3 DNA reads TGTGCCAGCAGCTTAGGCTCTGGACTAGCGGGTATCACAGATACGCAGTATTTT. It is translated as CASSLGSGLAGITDTQYF.

The chain employs TRBV5-6 and TRBJ2-7; no definite D call. The CDR3 has 12 amino acids. The V end was cut by 4 bases, the J end by 2 bases, with 7 bases between. Germline V gene data show CDR1 as SGHDT and CDR2 as YYEEEE. The CDR3 reads CASSLTTYEQYF. DNA of the CDR3: TGTGCCAGCAGCCTCACTACCTACGAGCAGTACTTC.

The chain employs TRBV19 and TRBJ2-5; the match to TRBD2 covers 8 bases. The ends lost 7 bases at V and 2 bases at J; junction bases unmatched: 9. Germline-derived CDR1 and CDR2 are LNHDA and SQIVND (reference sequence). The CDR3 covers 15 residues. Written as DNA, the CDR3 is TGTGCCAGTAAAGGGCGGGAGGCGATACAAGAGACCCAGTACTTC. Encoded protein: CASKGREAIQETQYF.

The chain is built from TRBV28 and TRBJ2-7; D not certain. There are 14 residues in the CDR3. From germline, CDR1 is MDHEN and CDR2 SYDVKM. The V end was cut by 6 bases, the J end by 1 base, with 13 bases between. The CDR3 nucleotides read TGTGCCAGCAGCCGCCTCCGGGTATCCTACGAGCAGTACTTC. It yields the protein CASSRLRVSYEQYF.

The V gene is TRBV11-2, the J gene TRBJ2-7, with D tentatively TRBD1 (6 bases). CDR3 length: 17 amino acids. V was trimmed by 0 bases and J by 2 bases, leaving 17 bases between them. Germline V lookup: CDR1 SGHAT, CDR2 FQNNGV. Written as DNA, the CDR3 is TGTGCCAGCAGCTTAGAGTCCCCTCAAGGGGGAACCTACGAGCAGTACTTC. It yields the protein CASSLESPQGGTYEQYF. Filled out from reference TRBV11-2 and TRBJ2-7, the complete variable domain reads EAGVAQSPRYKIIEKRQSVAFWCNPISGHATLYWYQQILGQGPKLLIQFQNNGVVDDSQLPKDRFSAERLKGVDSTLKIQPAKLEDSAVYLCASSLESPQGGTYEQYFGPGTRLTVT.

J is TRBJ1-5 and V is TRBV5-5; 7 bases align to TRBD1. The V and J ends lost 3 bases and 5 bases, in that order; junction bases with no gene match: 8. Germline loops: CDR1 SGHKS, CDR2 YYEKEE (reference sequence). The CDR3 length is 15 residues. The CDR3 region has the DNA TGTGCCAGCAGCTGGGCCCCCGGGACAGATCAGCCCCAGCATTTT. Amino acid sequence: CASSWAPGTDQPQHF.

This CDR3 reads CASSVFDQPQHF. The CDR3 coding sequence is TGTGCCAGCAGTGTTTTCGATCAGCCCCAGCATTTT. The chain is built from TRBV25-1 and TRBJ1-5; D gene unclear. The CDR3 has 12 residues. CDR1 MGHDK and CDR2 SYGVNS come from the germline V gene. Trimming shortened V by 4 bases and J by 5 bases, and 6 bases separated the two germline ends.

The chain combines TRBV2 with TRBJ2-4; D perhaps matches TRBD1 (6 bases). Germline V gene sequence: CDR1 SNHLY, CDR2 FYNNEI. V lost 8 bases to trimming and J lost 2 bases, with 7 bases between them. CDR3 size: 12 residues. The CDR3 nucleotides read TGTGCCAGCGGGGACACCAAAAACATTCAGTACTTC. It translates to CASGDTKNIQYF.

The rearrangement joins TRBV7-3 to TRBJ2-3, with TRBD2 matching 10 bases. CDR1 and CDR2 from the germline V gene are SGHTA and FQGTGA. This CDR3 has 16 residues. V was pared by 5 bases and J by 2 bases, with 7 bases of the junction left unmatched. This CDR3 reads CASSPRTSGPTDTQYF. The CDR3 DNA sequence: TGTGCCAGCAGCCCCCGGACTAGCGGACCCACAGATACGCAGTATTTT.

The V and J genes are TRBV5-1 and TRBJ2-2; D not certain. The CDR3 is 11 residues long. Germline assignment: CDR1 SGHRS and CDR2 YFSETQ. Between the trimmed V and J ends, which lost 4 bases and 5 bases, there was a span of 3 bases. CDR3 sequence (DNA): TGCGCCAGCAGCGTAACCGGGGAGCTGTTTTTT. This encodes CASSVTGELFF.

On this clone itself: One junction end does not reproduce the germline sequence, and a read error may be involved. The V and J genes are TRBV29-1 and TRBJ2-5; D remains ambiguous. CDR1 and CDR2 (germline): SQVTM, ANQGSEA. The CDR3 extends over 12 amino acids. This chain's CDR3 is CSAEPERETQYF. For the CDR3, the DNA is TGCAGCGCTGAACCCGAGAGGGAGACCCAGTACTTC.

CDR3 protein: CASSPRVGETQYF. CDR3 DNA: TGTGCCAGCAGCCCCAGGGTAGGGGAGACCCAGTACTTC. This chain links TRBV5-6 with TRBJ2-5; possibly TRBD1 for D (5 bases). V shed 4 bases and J shed 5 bases, with 12 bases lying between them. Germline CDR1 is SGHDT and CDR2 is YYEEEE. The CDR3 has 13 amino acids.

The chain couples TRBV6-1 to TRBJ1-4, with TRBD1 matching 7 bases. This CDR3 region has 18 residues. Germline CDR1 is MNHNS and CDR2 is SASEGT. Trimming cost V 1 base and J 5 bases; bases outside gene matches: 13. The CDR3 DNA is TGTGCCAGCAGTGAAGGGATGACAGGGCTTGACTCGAATGAAAAACTGTTTTTT. This sequence encodes CASSEGMTGLDSNEKLFF.